This TCR beta chain was recorded in a study of T cells after yellow fever vaccination. Findings of the study overall: Contaminating bulk clonotypes could be abundant in FACS-sorted repertoires.

This CDR3 is 13 amino acids long. The V end was cut by 7 bases, the J end by 4 bases, with 13 bases between. Concerning this clonotype itself: Its antigen is still unknown.

TCRdb processed the 5' RACE reads anew with MiXCR; each CDR3 protein has one entry. This table has roughly 150,000 distinct CDR3 sequences, 7% to 9% appearing once. The chain uses TRBV12-3 or TRBV12-4 and TRBJ1-2, with a tentative D call TRBD1 (6 bases). The clonotype originates from a man between 25 and 39 years old who received the YFV17D yellow fever vaccine. The sequencing used CD4+ T cells sorted from PBMCs, collected 5 days after the yellow fever booster vaccination. The CDR3 coding sequence is TGTGCCAGCAATCCGACAGGAGGCTATGGCTACACCTTC. Its protein is CASNPTGGYGYTF.